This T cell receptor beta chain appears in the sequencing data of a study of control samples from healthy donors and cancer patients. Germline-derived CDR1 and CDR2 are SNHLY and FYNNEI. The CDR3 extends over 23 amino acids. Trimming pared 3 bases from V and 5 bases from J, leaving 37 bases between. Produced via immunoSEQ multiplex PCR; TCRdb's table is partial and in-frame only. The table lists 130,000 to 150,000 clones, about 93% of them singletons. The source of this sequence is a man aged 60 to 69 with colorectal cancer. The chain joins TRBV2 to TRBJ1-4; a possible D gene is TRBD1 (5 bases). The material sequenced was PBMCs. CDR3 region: CASSDPDRRGLALTETHNEKLFF. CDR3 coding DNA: TGTGCCAGCAGTGACCCCGATCGAAGGGGTTTGGCTCTGACCGAGACTCACAATGAAAAACTGTTTTTT.